These 9 T cell receptor beta chains originate from one sample sequenced in a study of blood T cell repertoires in COVID-19 (dated by TCRdb to 2020 to 2022). Library preparation was by the immunoSEQ multiplex PCR assay. Here the immuneACCESS table is served through TCRdb, limited to in-frame sequences with V and J called. Missing clones are a known gap in these copies; in checked studies unresolved V genes cover under half, and the rest lacks a known reason. For this sample there are about 140,000 clones; 84% appear just once. In total, the top ten clones hold 35% to 50% of the sample. Specimen: peripheral blood. These receptors were taken from a human donor in a cohort sampled during active COVID-19.

The chain carries TRBV18 and TRBJ1-4; 9 bases align to TRBD1. V trimming: 3 bases; J trimming: 7 bases; junction bases outside the gene matches: 6. Germline loops: CDR1 KGHSH, CDR2 LQKENI. The CDR3 consists of 15 residues. CDR3 sequence (DNA): TGTGCCAGCTCACCGAACGACAGGGGGACTGAAAAACTGTTTTTT. Translated: CASSPNDRGTEKLFF. Using reference TRBV18 and TRBJ1-4 for the parts outside the CDR3, the full variable domain is NAGVMQNPRHLVRRRGQEARLRCSPMKGHSHVYWYRQLPEEGLKFMVYLQKENIIDESGMPKERFSAEFPKEGPSILRIQQVVRGDSAAYFCASSPNDRGTEKLFFGSGTQLSVL.

V gene TRBV6-1 combines with J gene TRBJ2-2, with D possibly matching TRBD2 (6 bases). The CDR3 has 15 residues. The germline gives CDR1 MNHNS, CDR2 SASEGT. The V and J ends lost 4 bases and 4 bases respectively, with 13 bases between them. The CDR3 reads CASSAAGRSTGELFF. For the CDR3, the DNA is TGTGCCAGCAGTGCAGCGGGCCGTAGCACCGGGGAGCTGTTTTTT.

The V gene is TRBV27, the J gene TRBJ2-7, with D maybe TRBD2 (6 bases). CDR1 and CDR2 (germline): MNHEY, SMNVEV (reference sequence). This CDR3 region has 16 residues. V was trimmed by 6 bases and J by 4 bases, leaving 22 bases between them. DNA of the CDR3: TGTGCCAGCAGATCGGGACCAGGGCTAGCGACTTACGAGCAGTACGTC. This encodes CASRSGPGLATYEQYV.

V and J are TRBV4-1 and TRBJ1-2; D unresolved. Per the germline V gene, CDR1 is MGHRA and CDR2 is YSYEKL. CDR3 size: 13 residues. The V end was cut by 3 bases, the J end by 8 bases, with 13 bases between. CDR3 in DNA: TGCGCCAGCAGCCACGTTCTTGATAGAGGCTACACCTTC. Amino acids: CASSHVLDRGYTF.

The chain links TRBV20-1 to TRBJ1-2; 9 nucleotides match TRBD1. CDR1 DFQATT and CDR2 SNEGSKA come from the germline V gene (reference sequence). V lost 3 bases and J lost 4; bases outside the gene matches: 9. The CDR3 has 15 residues. The chain's CDR3 is CSASHTGTGLYGYTF. DNA for the CDR3: TGCAGTGCTAGTCATACCGGGACAGGGCTCTATGGCTACACCTTC.

V gene TRBV10-3 combines with J gene TRBJ2-4; 8 bases are shared with TRBD2. The length of the CDR3 is 17 residues. J gave up 1 base and V 4 bases, and 9 bases lay outside the gene matches. CDR1 and CDR2 (germline): ENHRY, SYGVKD. The CDR3 is CAISALGAGDAKNIQYF. CDR3 coding DNA: TGTGCCATCAGTGCCCTTGGAGCGGGGGACGCCAAAAACATTCAGTACTTC.

This clone has a single count. This rearrangement joins TRBV5-1 to TRBJ2-5; a weak D match, TRBD1 (6 bases). The V gene's germline CDR1 is SGHRS and CDR2 YFSETQ. The V and J ends lost 1 base and 5 bases respectively, with 15 bases between them. This CDR3 contains 15 residues. CDR3 amino acids: CASSLIQGSRETQYF. The CDR3 bases are TGCGCCAGCAGCTTGATCCAGGGGTCGCGGGAGACCCAGTACTTC.

In its sample, this clone was seen a few times. V gene TRBV11-2 combines with J gene TRBJ1-2; the D gene is possibly TRBD1 (6 bases). The CDR3 extends over 13 amino acids. The ends were cut back, 4 bases at V and 6 bases at J, with 12 bases in the middle. CDR1 and CDR2 from the germline V gene are SGHAT and FQNNGV. Here the CDR3 reads CASSSTGSHGYTF. The CDR3 DNA follows: TGTGCCAGCAGCTCCACAGGGTCTCATGGCTACACCTTC.

V usage is TRBV7-6 and J usage is TRBJ2-1; 10 bases agree with TRBD2. The CDR3 extends over 17 amino acids. Trimming took 2 bases from V and 2 from J; bases not matched to a gene: 6. Germline CDR1 reads SGHVS; CDR2 reads FNYEAQ. The CDR3: CASSLRTSGRTYNEQFF. CDR3 bases: TGTGCCAGCAGCTTACGGACTAGCGGCAGGACCTACAATGAGCAGTTCTTC.